This passage covers 10 T cell receptor beta chains from one sample sequenced in a study of persistence of HIV-infected CD4 T cells. Cells were stimulated with overlapping HIV-1 Gag 15-mer peptides. Sorting of responding CD4+ T cells relied on upregulated CD40 ligand together with CD69. This was the immunoSEQ version 4 assay in survey mode. Some clones are missing from TCRdb's copy, which holds only in-frame ones; the method was immunoSEQ multiplex PCR. The repertoire has tens of thousands of clones, around 67% of them found once; the top ten carry about 1.8%. These TCRs are of unknown antigen specificity. Material: CD4+ T cells sorted from PBMCs after roughly 18-hour stimulation, obtained from a patient who received antiretroviral therapy. Receptors were obtained from an adult man with HIV who was CMV-seropositive.

This clone appeared a single time. The V call is TRBV23-1, the J call TRBJ2-1, with TRBD1 matching 8 bases. TRBV23-1 is an ORF, with its function uncertain. The ends lost 8 bases at V and 5 bases at J; junction bases unmatched: 11. The CDR3 is 15 amino acids. The CDR3 loop reads CASATDREIDNEQFF. The CDR3 coding sequence is TGCGCCAGCGCCACGGACAGGGAGATTGACAATGAGCAGTTCTTC.

The chain has TRBV5-1 and TRBJ2-2; 10 bases agree with TRBD1. V trimming: 4 bases; J trimming: 4 bases; junction bases outside the gene matches: 7. CDR3 length: 16 residues. The germline CDR1 and CDR2 sequences are SGHRS and YFSETQ. CDR3 nucleotide sequence: TGCGCCAGCAGCGCCCCGGGACAGGGGTTCACCGGGGAGCTGTTTTTT. This translates into CASSAPGQGFTGELFF.

CDR3 residues: CASSPLTGFLYEQYF. In DNA form, the CDR3 reads TGCGCCAGCAGCCCGCTGACAGGGTTTTTGTACGAGCAGTACTTC. The V call is TRBV5-1, the J call TRBJ2-7; 7 positions agree with TRBD1. CDR1 and CDR2 (germline): SGHRS, YFSETQ. With 4 bases clipped from V and 4 bases from J, the junction kept 11 bases outside the gene matches. The CDR3 runs 15 residues.

The genes are TRBV28 and TRBJ1-2; tentatively, D is TRBD1 (6 bases). The CDR3 loop spans 14 amino acids. Trimming took off 6 bases at V and 0 bases at J, with 11 bases between the two ends. Germline V CDR1 and CDR2: MDHEN, SYDVKM. CDR3 protein: CASRKGGANYGYTF. CDR3 DNA sequence: TGTGCCAGCAGGAAGGGGGGGGCTAACTATGGCTACACCTTC.

J is TRBJ2-3 and V is TRBV7-3; D is ambiguous. Trimming took 4 bases from V and 2 from J, leaving 10 bases between them. This CDR3 is 14 amino acids long. Per the germline V gene, CDR1 is SGHTA and CDR2 is FQGTGA. The CDR3 loop is CASSSGVVTDTQYF. Here the CDR3 DNA reads TGTGCCAGCAGCTCCGGTGTGGTCACAGATACGCAGTATTTT.

The J gene is TRBJ2-3, the V gene TRBV9; D might be TRBD1 or TRBD2, each matching 6 bases. CDR3 size: 15 residues. V lost 2 bases, J lost 2 bases, and 12 bases lay in between. Germline loops: CDR1 SGDLS, CDR2 YYNGEE. The CDR3 here is CASSVGGKLTDTQYF. CDR3 coding DNA: TGTGCCAGCAGCGTCGGGGGCAAACTCACAGATACGCAGTATTTT.

The CDR3 coding sequence is TGTGCCAGCAGCTTAGTAGGCCCGGCAGGGACTAGCACAGATACGCAGTATTTT. Encoded protein: CASSLVGPAGTSTDTQYF. The chain links TRBV7-2 to TRBJ2-3; a possible D gene is TRBD2 (6 bases). The CDR3 consists of 18 residues. Looked up from germline, CDR1 is SGHTA and CDR2 is FQGNSA. The germline V and J ends were trimmed by 1 base and 0 bases, with 17 bases remaining between them.

The chain joins TRBV29-1 to TRBJ2-3, with D possibly being TRBD2 (6 bases). The CDR3 is 14 amino acids. Deletions cut 7 bases from V and 0 bases from J, with 14 bases between. Looked up from germline, CDR1 is SQVTM and CDR2 is ANQGSEA. CDR3 nucleotides: TGCAGCGCCGCGGGACGGCCTAGCACAGATACGCAGTATTTT. Translating it yields CSAAGRPSTDTQYF.

The J gene is TRBJ1-6, the V gene TRBV28; D remains ambiguous. The CDR3 loop spans 13 amino acids. CDR1 MDHEN and CDR2 SYDVKM come from the germline V gene. Trimming cost V 2 bases and J 14 bases, with 13 bases left between them. The CDR3 bases are TGTGCCAGCAGTTTAGAGGGCAGGTCCTCCCTCCACTTT. Residues: CASSLEGRSSLHF.

This chain joins TRBV5-1 and TRBJ2-7; 12 bases line up with TRBD2. CDR1 is SGHRS and CDR2 is YFSETQ in the germline V gene. The CDR3 loop spans 15 amino acids. With V trimmed by 4 bases and J by 2 bases, 4 bases remained unmatched. The chain's CDR3 is CASSETSGGTYEQYF. In DNA form, the CDR3 reads TGCGCCAGCAGCGAAACTAGCGGGGGGACCTACGAGCAGTACTTC.